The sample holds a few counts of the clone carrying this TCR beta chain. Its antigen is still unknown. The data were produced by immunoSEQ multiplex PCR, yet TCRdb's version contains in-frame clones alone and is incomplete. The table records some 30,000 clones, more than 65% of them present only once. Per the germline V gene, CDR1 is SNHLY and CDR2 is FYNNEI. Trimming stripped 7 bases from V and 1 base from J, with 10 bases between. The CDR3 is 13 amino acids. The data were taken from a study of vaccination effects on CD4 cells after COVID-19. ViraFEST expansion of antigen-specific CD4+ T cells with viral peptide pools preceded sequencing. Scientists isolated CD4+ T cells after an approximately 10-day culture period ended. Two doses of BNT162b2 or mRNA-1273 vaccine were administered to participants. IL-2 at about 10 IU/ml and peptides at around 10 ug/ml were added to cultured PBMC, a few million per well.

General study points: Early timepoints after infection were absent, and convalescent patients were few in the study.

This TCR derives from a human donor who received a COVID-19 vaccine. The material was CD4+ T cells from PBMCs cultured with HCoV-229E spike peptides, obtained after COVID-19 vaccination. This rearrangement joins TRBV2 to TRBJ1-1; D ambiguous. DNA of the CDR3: TGTGCCAGCACCAGGAGCGAGAACACTGAAGCTTTCTTT. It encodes CASTRSENTEAFF.